A selection of T cell receptor beta chains follows, all from one sample in a study of beta chain features in type 1 diabetes. Some clones are missing from TCRdb's copy, which holds only in-frame ones; the method was immunoSEQ multiplex PCR. The sample lists around 340,000 clones, around a fifth occurring once. The source material was naive CD4+ T cells from blood. All receptors derive from a woman between 18 and 30 years old in good health. Both conserved end residues are part of each CDR3. The D gene is left open where the match is weak. Not every row has a clone size; where given, it reads once, few, many or a size class.

>TRBV7-9|TRBD2|NA|TRBJ2-1
TGTGCCTGGGGAGCGGGGCAGGGTGAGCAGTTCTTC
CAWGAGQGEQFF
>TRBV5-6|NA|NA|TRBJ1-1
TGTGCCAGCAGCTTGAGTGGAGAGGCTTTCTTT
CASSLSGEAFF
>TRBV19|NA|NA|TRBJ1-4
TGTGCCAGTAGTCCAACCCCTCGGGAAAAACTGTTTTTT
CASSPTPREKLFF
>TRBV4-1|NA|NA|TRBJ2-5
TGCGCCAGCAGCCAAGATCAAAGAGGAGAGACCCAGTACTTC
CASSQDQRGETQYF
>TRBV5-1|NA|NA|TRBJ2-5
TGCGCCAGCAGCTTGGACGGTCAAGAGACCCAGTACTTC
CASSLDGQETQYF
>TRBV29-1|NA|few|TRBJ2-1
TGCAGCGCGGACTCGGGGATCTCCTACAATGAGCAGTTCTTC
CSADSGISYNEQFF
>TRBV27|NA|few|TRBJ1-4
TGTGCCAGCAGTCCCGCTCAGGGCAGGGCCAATGAAAAACTGTTTTTT
CASSPAQGRANEKLFF
>TRBV9|NA|few|TRBJ2-1
TGTGCCAGCAGCGTGGAGGGAAGCCCCTACAATGAGCAGTTCTTC
CASSVEGSPYNEQFF
>TRBV7-9|NA|few|TRBJ1-2
TGTGCCAGCAGCTTAACAAGTACCTGGGGCTACACCTTC
CASSLTSTWGYTF
>TRBV30|NA|few|TRBJ2-2
TGTGCCTGGAGGGACCTCAGGGACACCGGGGAGCTGTTTTTT
CAWRDLRDTGELFF
>TRBV30|NA|once|TRBJ1-1
TGTGCCTGGATTGGGGCGGGGGGCAGGACTGAAGCTTTCTTT
CAWIGAGGRTEAFF
>TRBV30|NA|NA|TRBJ1-1
TGTGCCTGGAGTGTACAGGTCCCTGAAGCTTTCTTT
CAWSVQVPEAFF
>TRBV29-1|NA|few|TRBJ1-2
TGCAGCGTTGACACATTCCAGACAACCCTCTATGGCTACACCTTC
CSVDTFQTTLYGYTF
>TRBV4-1|TRBD2|few|TRBJ2-1
TGCGCCAGCAGCCAAGATCCGAGCGGGAGAACGAATGAGCAGTTCTTC
CASSQDPSGRTNEQFF
>TRBV5-1|TRBD2|few|TRBJ2-1
TGCGCCAGCAGCTTGGCCAGGACTAGCGGGATCGACAATGAGCAGTTCTTC
CASSLARTSGIDNEQFF
>TRBV5-1|NA|few|TRBJ1-1
TGCGCCAGCAGCTTGCAGGGAACTATGAACACTGAAGCTTTCTTT
CASSLQGTMNTEAFF
>TRBV6-1|TRBD1|NA|TRBJ1-2
TGTGCCAGTTCCGGGACAGTCAACTATGGCTACACCTTC
CASSGTVNYGYTF
>TRBV25-1|TRBD2|few|TRBJ2-3
TGTGCCAGCAGTGGGGGACTAGCGAGCACAGATACGCAGTATTTT
CASSGGLASTDTQYF
>TRBV11-3|TRBD2|few|TRBJ2-5
TGTGCCAGCAGCTTGAGGGGACTAGCGGGAGTGGAGACCCAGTACTTC
CASSLRGLAGVETQYF
>TRBV18|NA|few|TRBJ1-1
TGTGCCAGCTCACCTAACAGGGACACTGAAGCTTTCTTT
CASSPNRDTEAFF
>TRBV11-2|TRBD1|few|TRBJ1-4
TGTGCCAGCAGCTTACGAGGACAGGGTCCTGAAAAACTGTTTTTT
CASSLRGQGPEKLFF
>TRBV6-1|TRBD2|few|TRBJ2-7
TGTGCCAGCTTTGCGGGACTACCCATCTACGAGCAGTACTTC
CASFAGLPIYEQYF
>TRBV4-2|TRBD2|NA|TRBJ2-1
TGTGCCAGCAGCCACGTAAGCGGGATTGGGGGCAATGAGCAGTTCTTC
CASSHVSGIGGNEQFF
>TRBV5-1|NA|few|TRBJ1-1
TGCGCCAGCAGCTTCCCAGGGCTTACTGAAGCTTTCTTT
CASSFPGLTEAFF
>TRBV9|NA|few|TRBJ2-5
TGTGCCAGCAGCGGAGGGGGTTTGGAGACCCAGTACTTC
CASSGGGLETQYF
>TRBV7-2|TRBD2|NA|TRBJ2-2
TGTGCCAGCAGCTTAATACGGGGAGGGGCCGGGGAGCTGTTTTTT
CASSLIRGGAGELFF
>TRBV27|NA|NA|TRBJ2-5
TGTGCCAGCAGTGGGGGGAAAGCTTACCAAGAGACCCAGTACTTC
CASSGGKAYQETQYF